A single sample is the source of the 26 T cell receptor beta chains below, sequenced in a study of response to subunit inactivated influenza vaccine. Each CDR3 protein is one row after TCRdb ran MiXCR on the RT-PCR reads. Among about half a million distinct CDR3 sequences listed, roughly 23% were seen once. The sample in question was CD4+ T cells sorted from PBMCs, obtained 4 to 6 days after vaccination. These receptors were obtained from a man aged 50 or older who received an inactivated influenza vaccine.

This sequence joins TRBV6-2 or TRBV6-3 and TRBJ2-2, with D perhaps matching TRBD2 (5 bases). The V end lost 0 bases, the J end lost 8 bases, and 10 bases lay between the germline ends. Germline V CDR1 and CDR2: MNHEY, SVGEGT. The CDR3 contains 14 residues. This CDR3 is CASSYSFRGGELFF. CDR3 nucleotide sequence: TGTGCCAGCAGTTACTCGTTCCGGGGAGGGGAGCTGTTTTTT.

The chain links TRBV6-1 to TRBJ1-1; D uncertain. Germline V gives CDR1 MNHNS, CDR2 SASEGT. CDR3 length: 17 residues. The V end lost 6 bases, the J end lost 5 bases, and 25 bases lay between the germline ends. The CDR3: CASSQSLSTSFRTEAFF. For the CDR3, the DNA is TGTGCCAGCAGCCAGTCATTGTCTACCTCCTTTAGGACTGAAGCTTTCTTT.

The J gene is TRBJ2-2, the V gene TRBV2; D is undetermined. CDR3 size: 15 residues. CDR1 and CDR2 from the germline V gene are SNHLY and FYNNEI. Trimming left V 3 bases short and J 0 bases short, with 8 bases between. In DNA form, the CDR3 reads TGTGCCAGCAGTGACAGGCAGCCGAACACCGGGGAGCTGTTTTTT. Encoded protein: CASSDRQPNTGELFF. Together with reference TRBV2 and TRBJ2-2, the CDR3 gives the full variable domain: EPEVTQTPSHQVTQMGQEVILRCVPISNHLYFYWYRQILGQKVEFLVSFYNNEISEKSEIFDDQFSVERPDGSNFTLKIRSTKLEDSAMYFCASSDRQPNTGELFFGEGSRLTVL.

This clonotype was seen a few times. The chain employs TRBV2 and TRBJ1-1, with a weak D call TRBD1 (5 bases). CDR3 length equals 15 residues. Per germline, CDR1 SNHLY and CDR2 FYNNEI. V was shortened by 6 bases and J by 1 base, with 15 bases between the two germline ends. The CDR3 reads CASRQGSGKNTEAFF. In nucleotides, the CDR3 is TGTGCCAGCAGGCAGGGTTCTGGGAAGAACACTGAAGCTTTCTTT.

The chain combines TRBV6-5 with TRBJ1-2, with D unclear. V dropped 9 bases and J dropped 5 bases, with 16 bases sitting between them. Germline CDR1 reads MNHEY; CDR2 reads SVGAGI. This CDR3 region has 13 residues. In nucleotides, the CDR3 is TGTGCCAGTATTTACGCTCGAGATTATGGCTACACCTTC. Translated: CASIYARDYGYTF.

A few counts support this clonotype. V is TRBV20-1 and J is TRBJ1-1; possibly TRBD1 for D (5 bases). Germline CDR1 reads DFQATT; CDR2 reads SNEGSKA (reference sequence). Trimming took 6 bases from V and 1 from J, leaving 9 bases between them. This CDR3 contains 12 residues. CDR3 loop: CSAPGTNTEAFF. In DNA form, the CDR3 reads TGCAGTGCCCCAGGGACGAACACTGAAGCTTTCTTT.

A few counts support this clonotype. This chain links TRBV3-1 with TRBJ2-3, with D unresolved. The V and J ends lost 0 bases and 1 base respectively, with 5 bases between them. Germline CDR1 reads LGHDT; CDR2 reads YNNKEL (reference sequence). The CDR3 contains 14 residues. This CDR3 is CASSQEGRTDTQYF. DNA for the CDR3: TGTGCCAGCAGCCAAGAGGGTCGCACAGATACGCAGTATTTT.

The rearrangement uses TRBV5-1 and TRBJ2-7; TRBD1 aligns across 9 bases. The CDR3 loop spans 14 amino acids. The germline V gene has CDR1 SGHRS and CDR2 YFSETQ. Trimming at V came to 4 bases and at J to 5 bases, leaving 7 bases not matched to a gene. The CDR3 DNA is TGCGCCAGCAGCCGACTAGGGGACAGGGACGAGCAGTACTTC. Translated, it gives CASSRLGDRDEQYF.

CDR3 in amino acids: CASSSTGGLNTQYF. The CDR3 DNA reads TGTGCCAGCAGCTCTACAGGGGGCTTGAATACGCAGTATTTT. The V call is TRBV7-9, the J call TRBJ2-3, with 9 positions matching TRBD1. V lost 4 bases and J lost 7; bases outside the gene matches: 6. The CDR3 covers 14 residues. From germline, CDR1 is SEHNR and CDR2 FQNEAQ (reference sequence).

This clonotype was observed a few times. This rearrangement joins TRBV14 to TRBJ2-3; unclear D gene. The germline V and J ends were trimmed by 2 bases and 4 bases, with 10 bases remaining between them. Germline V CDR1 and CDR2: SGHDN, FVKESK. CDR3 size: 14 residues. CDR3 region: CASSQSGPADTQYF. As DNA, the CDR3 is TGTGCCAGCAGCCAATCCGGGCCTGCAGATACGCAGTATTTT.

The table lists this clonotype with a few counts. V usage is TRBV24-1 and J usage is TRBJ2-5; 8 bases are shared with TRBD2. The germline gives CDR1 KGHDR, CDR2 SFDVKD. The CDR3 totals 16 residues. With 3 bases clipped from V and 5 bases from J, the junction kept 10 bases outside the gene matches. The CDR3 region is CATSDRVAGGSETQYF. DNA for the CDR3: TGTGCCACCAGTGATCGGGTTGCGGGGGGAAGTGAGACCCAGTACTTC.

This clonotype was counted between two and nine times. The chain couples TRBV12-3 or TRBV12-4 to TRBJ1-6; no firm D call. V dropped 3 bases and J dropped 6 bases, with 9 bases sitting between them. There are 14 residues in the CDR3. DNA for the CDR3: TGTGCCAGCAGTTTTACCGGGGTTAATTCACCCCTCCACTTT. The encoded protein is CASSFTGVNSPLHF.

This clonotype was counted between two and nine times. The rearrangement links TRBV7-9 to TRBJ2-5; D is ambiguous. The germline CDR1 and CDR2 sequences are SEHNR and FQNEAQ (reference sequence). Trimming pared 4 bases from V and 5 bases from J, leaving 17 bases between. The CDR3 covers 15 residues. CDR3 region: CASSSTFGPLETQYF. The CDR3 DNA is TGTGCCAGCAGCTCGACATTCGGGCCTTTGGAGACCCAGTACTTC.

This clonotype was observed a handful of times. The chain has TRBV12-3 or TRBV12-4 and TRBJ2-7; TRBD1 might be the D (7 bases). This CDR3 spans 14 amino acids. Trimming pared 1 base from V and 6 bases from J, leaving 13 bases between. The CDR3 reads CASSLGQGEAEQYF. CDR3 nucleotide sequence: TGTGCCAGCAGTTTAGGTCAGGGGGAGGCCGAGCAGTACTTC.

This chain connects TRBV7-2 to TRBJ2-3; the D gene is possibly TRBD2 (6 bases). Germline loops: CDR1 SGHTA, CDR2 FQGNSA. Trimming shortened V by 5 bases and J by 0 bases, and 15 bases separated the two germline ends. This CDR3 region has 16 residues. CDR3 protein: CASSKEPGRSTDTQYF. The CDR3 DNA follows: TGTGCCAGCAGCAAAGAGCCCGGGAGAAGCACAGATACGCAGTATTTT.

The rearrangement links TRBV5-5 to TRBJ2-7; the match to TRBD2 covers 13 bases. The CDR3 consists of 14 residues. CDR1 and CDR2 from the germline V gene are SGHKS and YYEKEE (reference sequence). V lost 0 bases, J lost 10 bases, and 4 bases stayed unmatched. CDR3 coding DNA: TGTGCCAGCAGCTTGGGGACTAGCGGGGGAATACAGTACTTC. Translated, it gives CASSLGTSGGIQYF.

The chain recombines TRBV12-3 or TRBV12-4 with TRBJ2-2, with TRBD1 matching 9 bases. The CDR3 loop spans 15 amino acids. J was trimmed by 7 bases and V by 3 bases; bases with no gene match: 6. As DNA, the CDR3 is TGTGCCAGCAGTTTCCCGGGACAGGGCGTCGGGGAGCTGTTTTTT. This translates into CASSFPGQGVGELFF.

V usage is TRBV12-3 or TRBV12-4 and J usage is TRBJ2-2; the D gene is possibly TRBD1 (8 bases). The V end lost 7 bases, the J end lost 4 bases, and 16 bases lay between the germline ends. The length of the CDR3 is 15 residues. In nucleotides, the CDR3 is TGTGCCAGCACCCGGACAGGGAGGGGCACCGGGGAGCTGTTTTTT. Residues: CASTRTGRGTGELFF.

This clonotype was counted a few times. The V and J genes are TRBV4-1 and TRBJ2-1; 14 nucleotides match TRBD2. Trimming took 0 bases from V and 3 from J; bases not matched to a gene: 16. This CDR3 has 22 residues. CDR1 is MGHRA, CDR2 YSYEKL, per germline. This chain's CDR3 is CASSQDSYPGLAGVVRYNEQFF. In DNA form, the CDR3 reads TGCGCCAGCAGCCAAGATAGCTACCCGGGACTAGCGGGAGTCGTGCGCTACAATGAGCAGTTCTTC.

V and J are TRBV10-2 and TRBJ2-7; D may be TRBD1 (5 bases). CDR1 and CDR2 (germline): WSHSY, SAAADI. V shed 7 bases and J shed 1 base, with 11 bases lying between them. This CDR3 region has 13 residues. In DNA form, the CDR3 reads TGCGCCAGCAAAAGGGGTGGATCCTACGAGCAGTACTTC. Translation: CASKRGGSYEQYF.

This chain links TRBV6-2 or TRBV6-3 with TRBJ2-2; TRBD1 is a possible D gene (5 bases). The ends were cut back, 6 bases at V and 0 bases at J, with 11 bases in the middle. Germline CDR1 MNHEY, CDR2 SVGEGT. The length of the CDR3 is 15 residues. The CDR3 here is CASRHDSPNTGELFF. CDR3 bases: TGTGCCAGCAGACACGACAGCCCGAACACCGGGGAGCTGTTTTTT.

There are many counts of this clonotype. The chain uses TRBV12-3 or TRBV12-4 and TRBJ2-7; no clear D gene. Trimming took 1 base from V and 1 from J, leaving 5 bases between them. The CDR3 length is 13 residues. The CDR3 spells CASSLGKSYEQYF. CDR3 DNA sequence: TGTGCCAGCAGTTTAGGGAAATCCTACGAGCAGTACTTC.

This clonotype turned up a few times. V gene TRBV20-1 combines with J gene TRBJ2-7; 8 positions match TRBD1. Germline CDR1 DFQATT, CDR2 SNEGSKA (reference sequence). The V gene end was trimmed by 7 bases and the J gene end by 5 bases; junction bases not matched to a gene: 10. The CDR3 has 13 amino acids. The DNA of the CDR3 is TGCAGTGACTCAAGGACAGGGAAGCACGAGCAGTACTTC. This encodes CSDSRTGKHEQYF.

The chain uses TRBV6-1 and TRBJ2-3, with D unresolved. V lost 1 base to trimming and J lost 13 bases, with 12 bases between them. Germline V gene sequence: CDR1 MNHNS, CDR2 SASEGT. The CDR3 length is 12 residues. CDR3 sequence reads: CASSEVGDREYF. The CDR3 nucleotides are TGTGCCAGCAGTGAAGTAGGAGATCGGGAGTATTTT.

The V gene is TRBV14, the J gene TRBJ2-7; possibly TRBD1 for D (5 bases). This CDR3 is 16 amino acids long. V dropped 0 bases and J dropped 4 bases, with 16 bases sitting between them. CDR1 and CDR2 (germline): SGHDN, FVKESK. The CDR3 DNA is TGTGCCAGCAGCCAAGACAGGGTTGTCTCAGGGTACGAGCAGTACTTC. It codes for CASSQDRVVSGYEQYF.

This clonotype was detected only a few times. The chain is built from TRBV12-3 or TRBV12-4 and TRBJ2-5, with a possible D match to TRBD1 (5 bases). The CDR3 consists of 16 residues. Trimming took 2 bases from V and 5 from J, leaving 18 bases between them. CDR3 in amino acids: CASSLRAAGWSETQYF. CDR3 nucleotides: TGTGCCAGCAGTTTAAGGGCCGCAGGGTGGTCGGAGACCCAGTACTTC.